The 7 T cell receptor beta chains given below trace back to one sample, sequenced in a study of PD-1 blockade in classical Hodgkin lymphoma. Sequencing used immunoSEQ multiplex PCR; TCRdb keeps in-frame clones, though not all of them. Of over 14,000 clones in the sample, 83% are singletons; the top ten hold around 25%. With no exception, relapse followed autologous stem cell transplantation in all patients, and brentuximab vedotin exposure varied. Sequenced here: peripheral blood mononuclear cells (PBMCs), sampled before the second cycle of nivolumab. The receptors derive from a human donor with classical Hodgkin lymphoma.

The CDR3 sequence: CASSPRTGFGGNTIYF. Here the CDR3 DNA reads TGTGCCAGCAGCCCGCGGACAGGGTTCGGGGGAAACACCATATATTTT. The rearrangement links TRBV7-9 to TRBJ1-3; TRBD1 aligns across 8 bases. CDR1 is SEHNR, CDR2 FQNEAQ, per germline (reference sequence). J was trimmed by 4 bases and V by 5 bases; bases with no gene match: 10. This CDR3 has 16 amino acids.

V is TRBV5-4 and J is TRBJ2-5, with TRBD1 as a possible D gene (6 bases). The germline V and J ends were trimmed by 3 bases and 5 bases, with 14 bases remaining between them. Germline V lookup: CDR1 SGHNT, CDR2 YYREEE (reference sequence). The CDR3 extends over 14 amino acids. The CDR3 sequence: CASSSRDTGETQYF. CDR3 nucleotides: TGTGCCAGCAGCTCCCGGGACACCGGCGAGACCCAGTACTTC.

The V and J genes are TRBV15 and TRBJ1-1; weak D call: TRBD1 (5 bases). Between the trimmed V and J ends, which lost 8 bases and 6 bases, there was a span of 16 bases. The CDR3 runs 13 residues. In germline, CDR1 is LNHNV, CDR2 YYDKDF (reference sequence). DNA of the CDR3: TGTGCCACCGGGGGGAAGAGAAGCCCTGAAGCTTTCTTT. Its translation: CATGGKRSPEAFF.

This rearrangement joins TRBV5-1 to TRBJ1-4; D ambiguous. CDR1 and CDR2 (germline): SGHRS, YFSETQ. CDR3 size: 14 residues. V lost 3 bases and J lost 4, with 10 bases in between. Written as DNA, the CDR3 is TGCGCCAGCAGCTCCGGACGGAATAATGAAAAACTGTTTTTT. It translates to CASSSGRNNEKLFF.

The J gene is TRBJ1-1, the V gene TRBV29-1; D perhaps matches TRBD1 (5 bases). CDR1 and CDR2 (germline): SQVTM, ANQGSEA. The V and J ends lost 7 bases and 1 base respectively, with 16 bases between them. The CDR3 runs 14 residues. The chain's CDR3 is CSGTLGATNTEAFF. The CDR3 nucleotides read TGCAGCGGGACTCTCGGGGCTACGAACACTGAAGCTTTCTTT.

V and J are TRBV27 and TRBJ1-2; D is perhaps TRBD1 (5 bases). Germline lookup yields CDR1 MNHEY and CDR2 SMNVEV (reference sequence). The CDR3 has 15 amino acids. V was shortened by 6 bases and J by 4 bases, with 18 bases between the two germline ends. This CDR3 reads CASSRSGVQGYGYTF. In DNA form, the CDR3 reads TGTGCCAGCAGCCGAAGCGGGGTTCAGGGCTATGGCTACACCTTC.

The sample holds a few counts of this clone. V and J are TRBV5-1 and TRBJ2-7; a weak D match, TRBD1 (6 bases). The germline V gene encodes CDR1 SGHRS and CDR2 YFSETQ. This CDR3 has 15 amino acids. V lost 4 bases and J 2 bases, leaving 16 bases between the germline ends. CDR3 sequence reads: CASSTITGSAYEQYF. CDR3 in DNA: TGCGCCAGCAGCACCATCACAGGGAGTGCCTACGAGCAGTACTTC.